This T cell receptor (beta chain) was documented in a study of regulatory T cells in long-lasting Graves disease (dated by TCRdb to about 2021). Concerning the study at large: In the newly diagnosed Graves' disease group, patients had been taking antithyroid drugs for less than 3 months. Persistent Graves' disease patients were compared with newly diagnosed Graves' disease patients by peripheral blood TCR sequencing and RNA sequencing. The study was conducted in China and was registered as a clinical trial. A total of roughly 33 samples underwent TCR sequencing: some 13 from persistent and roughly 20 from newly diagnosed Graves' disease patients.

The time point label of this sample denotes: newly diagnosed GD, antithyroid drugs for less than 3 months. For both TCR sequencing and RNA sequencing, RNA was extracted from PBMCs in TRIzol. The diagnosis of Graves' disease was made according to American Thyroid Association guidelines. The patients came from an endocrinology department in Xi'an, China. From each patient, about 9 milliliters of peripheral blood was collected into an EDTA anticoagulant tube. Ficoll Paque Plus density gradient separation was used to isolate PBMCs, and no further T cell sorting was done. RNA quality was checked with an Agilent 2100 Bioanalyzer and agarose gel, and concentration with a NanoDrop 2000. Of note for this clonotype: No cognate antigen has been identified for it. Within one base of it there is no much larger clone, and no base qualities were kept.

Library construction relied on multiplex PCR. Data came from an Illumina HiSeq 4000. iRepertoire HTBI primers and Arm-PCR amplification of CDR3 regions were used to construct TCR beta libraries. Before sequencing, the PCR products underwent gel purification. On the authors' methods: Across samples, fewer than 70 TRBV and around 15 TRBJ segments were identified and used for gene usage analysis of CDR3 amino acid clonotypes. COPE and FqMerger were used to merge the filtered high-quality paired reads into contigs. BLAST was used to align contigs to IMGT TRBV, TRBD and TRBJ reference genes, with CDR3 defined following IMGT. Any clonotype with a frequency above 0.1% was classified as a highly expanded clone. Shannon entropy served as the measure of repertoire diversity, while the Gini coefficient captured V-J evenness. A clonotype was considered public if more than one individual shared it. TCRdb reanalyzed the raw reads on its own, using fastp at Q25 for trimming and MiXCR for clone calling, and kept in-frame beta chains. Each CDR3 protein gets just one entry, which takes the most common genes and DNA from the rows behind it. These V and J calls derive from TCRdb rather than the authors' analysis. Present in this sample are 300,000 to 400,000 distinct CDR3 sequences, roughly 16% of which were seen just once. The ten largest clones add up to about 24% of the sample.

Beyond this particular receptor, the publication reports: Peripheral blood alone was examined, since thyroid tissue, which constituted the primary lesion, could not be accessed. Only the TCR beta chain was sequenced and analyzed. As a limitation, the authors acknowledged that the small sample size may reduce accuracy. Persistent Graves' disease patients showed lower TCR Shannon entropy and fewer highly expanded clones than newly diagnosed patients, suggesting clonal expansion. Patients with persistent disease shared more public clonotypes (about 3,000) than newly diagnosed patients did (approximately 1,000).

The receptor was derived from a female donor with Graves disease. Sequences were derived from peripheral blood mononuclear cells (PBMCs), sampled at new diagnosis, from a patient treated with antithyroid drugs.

The encoded CDR3 is CASSFLAGRERPDTQYF. DNA sequence: TGTGCCAGCAGTTTCCTAGCGGGGCGGGAGCGCCCAGATACGCAGTATTTT. The V and J genes are TRBV27 and TRBJ2-3; a stretch of 9 junction bases matches TRBD2. CDR1 MNHEY and CDR2 SMNVEV were looked up in the germline V gene (reference sequence). Measured from the cysteine to the phenylalanine, the CDR3 is 17 residues long. Only the CDR3 region is kept as DNA, spanning 51 bases read in frame from base 1. Trimmed from V: 3 bases; trimmed from J: 4 bases; junction bases lacking a gene match: 11.